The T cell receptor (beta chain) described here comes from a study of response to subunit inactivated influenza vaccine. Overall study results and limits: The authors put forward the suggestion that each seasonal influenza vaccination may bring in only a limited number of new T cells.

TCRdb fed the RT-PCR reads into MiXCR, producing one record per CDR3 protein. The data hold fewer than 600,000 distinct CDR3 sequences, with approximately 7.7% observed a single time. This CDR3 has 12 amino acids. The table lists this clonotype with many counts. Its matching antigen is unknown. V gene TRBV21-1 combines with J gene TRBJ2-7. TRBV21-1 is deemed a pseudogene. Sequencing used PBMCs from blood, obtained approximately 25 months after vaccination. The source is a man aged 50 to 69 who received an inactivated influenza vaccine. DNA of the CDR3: TGTGCCAGCAGCAAAGGAGAATACGAGCAGTACTTC. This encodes CASSKGEYEQYF.